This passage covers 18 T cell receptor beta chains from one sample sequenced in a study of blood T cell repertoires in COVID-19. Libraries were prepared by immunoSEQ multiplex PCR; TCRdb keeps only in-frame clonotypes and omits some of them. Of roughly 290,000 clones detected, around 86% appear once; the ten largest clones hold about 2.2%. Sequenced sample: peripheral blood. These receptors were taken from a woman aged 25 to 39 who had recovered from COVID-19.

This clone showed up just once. The CDR3 sequence: CASWPSGGTDTQYF. In DNA form, the CDR3 reads TGTGCCAGTTGGCCTAGCGGGGGCACAGATACGCAGTATTTT. The chain is built from TRBV27 and TRBJ2-3; 9 bases agree with TRBD2. Per the germline V gene, CDR1 is MNHEY and CDR2 is SMNVEV (reference sequence). Trimming removed 9 bases from V and 1 base from J; junction bases left unmatched: 5. The CDR3 consists of 14 residues.

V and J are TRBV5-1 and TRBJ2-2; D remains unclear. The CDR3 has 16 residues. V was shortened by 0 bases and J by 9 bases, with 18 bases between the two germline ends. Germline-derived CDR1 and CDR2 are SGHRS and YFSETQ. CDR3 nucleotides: TGCGCCAGCAGCTTGGCCGAGTTCCGGGTACGGAGGGAGCTGTTTTTT. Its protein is CASSLAEFRVRRELFF.

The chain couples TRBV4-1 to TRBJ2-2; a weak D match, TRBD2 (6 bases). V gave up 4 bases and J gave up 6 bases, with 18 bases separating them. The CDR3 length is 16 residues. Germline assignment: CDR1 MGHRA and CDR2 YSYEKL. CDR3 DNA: TGCGCCAGCAGCCGAGGGAGCGGGCCTGGGGCCGGGGAGCTGTTTTTT. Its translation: CASSRGSGPGAGELFF.

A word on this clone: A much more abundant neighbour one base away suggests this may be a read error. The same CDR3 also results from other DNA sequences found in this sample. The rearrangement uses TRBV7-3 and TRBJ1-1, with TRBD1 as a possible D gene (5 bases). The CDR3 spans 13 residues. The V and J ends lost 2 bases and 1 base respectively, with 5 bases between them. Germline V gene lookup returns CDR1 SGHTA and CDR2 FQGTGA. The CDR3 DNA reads TGTGCCAGCAGCTTACAGGGGAACACTGAAGCTTTCTTT. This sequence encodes CASSLQGNTEAFF.

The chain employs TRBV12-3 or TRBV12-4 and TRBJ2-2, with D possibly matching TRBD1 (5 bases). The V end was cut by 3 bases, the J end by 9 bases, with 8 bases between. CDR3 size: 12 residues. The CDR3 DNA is TGTGCCAGCAGTTTTAGGGGCCGGGAGCTGTTTTTT. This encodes CASSFRGRELFF.

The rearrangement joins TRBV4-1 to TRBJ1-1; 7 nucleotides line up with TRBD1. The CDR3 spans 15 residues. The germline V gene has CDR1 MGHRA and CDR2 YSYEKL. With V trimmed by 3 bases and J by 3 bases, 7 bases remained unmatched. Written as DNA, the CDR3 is TGCGCCAGCAGCCAGCGACAGGGAGGCGACACTGAAGCTTTCTTT. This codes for CASSQRQGGDTEAFF.

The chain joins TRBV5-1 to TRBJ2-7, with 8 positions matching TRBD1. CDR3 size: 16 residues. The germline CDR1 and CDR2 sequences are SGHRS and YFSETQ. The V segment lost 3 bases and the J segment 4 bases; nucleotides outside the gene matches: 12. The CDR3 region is CASSYNPGGAGYEQYF. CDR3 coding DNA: TGCGCCAGCAGCTATAACCCAGGGGGCGCGGGGTACGAGCAGTACTTC.

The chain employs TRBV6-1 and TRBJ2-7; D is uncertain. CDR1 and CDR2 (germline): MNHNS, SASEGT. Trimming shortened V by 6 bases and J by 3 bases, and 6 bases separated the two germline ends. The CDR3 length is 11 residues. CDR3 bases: TGTGCCAGCAGCCCACTCTACGAGCAGTACTTC. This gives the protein CASSPLYEQYF.

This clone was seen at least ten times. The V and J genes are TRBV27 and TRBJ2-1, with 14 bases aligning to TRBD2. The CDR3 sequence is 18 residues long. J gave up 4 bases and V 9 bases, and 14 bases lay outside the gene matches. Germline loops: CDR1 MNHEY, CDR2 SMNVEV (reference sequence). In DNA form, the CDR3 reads TGTGCCAGTCGTCCGGGACTAGCGGGAGTAAGGGAGTACAATGAGCAGTTCTTC. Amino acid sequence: CASRPGLAGVREYNEQFF.

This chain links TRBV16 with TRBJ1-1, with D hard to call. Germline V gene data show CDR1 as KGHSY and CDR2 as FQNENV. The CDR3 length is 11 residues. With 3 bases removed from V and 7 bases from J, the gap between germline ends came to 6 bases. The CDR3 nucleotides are TGTGCCAGCAGCCAGGCAGTTGAAGCTTTCTTT. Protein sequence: CASSQAVEAFF.

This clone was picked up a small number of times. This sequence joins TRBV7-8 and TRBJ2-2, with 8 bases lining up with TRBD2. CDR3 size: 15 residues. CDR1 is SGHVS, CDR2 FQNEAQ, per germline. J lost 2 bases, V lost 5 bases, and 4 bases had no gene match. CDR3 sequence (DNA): TGTGCCAGCAGCCAACGGGAGGGCAACACCGGGGAGCTGTTTTTT. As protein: CASSQREGNTGELFF. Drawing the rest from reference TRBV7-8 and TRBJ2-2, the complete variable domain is GAGVSQSPRYKVAKRGQDVALRCDPISGHVSLFWYQQALGQGPEFLTYFQNEAQLDKSGLPSDRFFAERPEGSVSTLKIQRTQQEDSAVYLCASSQREGNTGELFFGEGSRLTVL.

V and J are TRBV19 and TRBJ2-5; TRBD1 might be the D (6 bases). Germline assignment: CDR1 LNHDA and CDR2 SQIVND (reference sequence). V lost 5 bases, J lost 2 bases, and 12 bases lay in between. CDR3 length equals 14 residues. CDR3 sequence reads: CASSPRQVQETQYF. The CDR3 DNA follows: TGTGCCAGTAGTCCCCGACAGGTTCAAGAGACCCAGTACTTC.

CDR3 in DNA: TGTGCCAGCAGTGAAAAACAGGGGGACGGAAACACCATATATTTT. Its protein is CASSEKQGDGNTIYF. The V call is TRBV6-1, the J call TRBJ1-3; 8 bases match TRBD1. From germline, CDR1 is MNHNS and CDR2 SASEGT. There are 15 residues in the CDR3. V shed 2 bases, J shed 4 bases, and the junction held 4 bases outside the gene matches.

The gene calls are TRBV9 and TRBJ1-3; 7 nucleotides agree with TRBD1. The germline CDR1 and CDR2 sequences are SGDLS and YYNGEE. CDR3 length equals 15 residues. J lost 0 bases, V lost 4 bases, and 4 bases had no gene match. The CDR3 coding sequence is TGTGCCAGCAGCCCCAGGGGGGACTCTGGAAACACCATATATTTT. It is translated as CASSPRGDSGNTIYF.

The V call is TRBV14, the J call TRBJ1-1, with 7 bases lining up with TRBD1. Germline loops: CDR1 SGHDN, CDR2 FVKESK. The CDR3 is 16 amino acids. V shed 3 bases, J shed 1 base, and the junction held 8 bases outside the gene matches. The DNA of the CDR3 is TGTGCCAGCAGCCAGCTACAGGGGAAGGGGAACACTGAAGCTTTCTTT. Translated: CASSQLQGKGNTEAFF.

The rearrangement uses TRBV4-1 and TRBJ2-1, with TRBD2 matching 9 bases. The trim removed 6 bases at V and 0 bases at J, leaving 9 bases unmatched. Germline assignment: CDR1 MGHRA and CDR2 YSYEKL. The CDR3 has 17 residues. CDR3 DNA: TGCGCCAGCAGTGAGGCTAGCGGGACCTCCTCCTACAATGAGCAGTTCTTC. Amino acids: CASSEASGTSSYNEQFF.

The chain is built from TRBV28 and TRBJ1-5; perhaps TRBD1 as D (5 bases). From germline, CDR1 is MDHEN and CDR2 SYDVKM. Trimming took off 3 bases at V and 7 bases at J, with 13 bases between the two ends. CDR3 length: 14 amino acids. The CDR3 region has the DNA TGTGCCAGCAGTTTGCGGGGGGAAAACCAGCCCCAGCATTTT. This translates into CASSLRGENQPQHF.

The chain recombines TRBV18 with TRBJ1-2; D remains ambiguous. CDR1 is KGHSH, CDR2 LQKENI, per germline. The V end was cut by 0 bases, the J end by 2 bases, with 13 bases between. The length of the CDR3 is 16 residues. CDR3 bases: TGTGCCAGCTCACCACCTTCCCGGACGGGGAACTATGGCTACACCTTC. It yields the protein CASSPPSRTGNYGYTF.